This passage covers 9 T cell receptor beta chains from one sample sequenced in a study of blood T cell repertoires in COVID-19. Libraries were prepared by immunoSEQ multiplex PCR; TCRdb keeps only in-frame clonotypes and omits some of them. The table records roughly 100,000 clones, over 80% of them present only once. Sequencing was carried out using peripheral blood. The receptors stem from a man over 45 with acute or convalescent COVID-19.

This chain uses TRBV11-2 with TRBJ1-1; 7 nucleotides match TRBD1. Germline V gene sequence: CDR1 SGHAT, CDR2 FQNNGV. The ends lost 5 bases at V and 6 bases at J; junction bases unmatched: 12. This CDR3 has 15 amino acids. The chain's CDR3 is CASSENRGRRAEAFF. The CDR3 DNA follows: TGTGCCAGCAGCGAGAACAGGGGACGGAGGGCTGAAGCTTTCTTT.

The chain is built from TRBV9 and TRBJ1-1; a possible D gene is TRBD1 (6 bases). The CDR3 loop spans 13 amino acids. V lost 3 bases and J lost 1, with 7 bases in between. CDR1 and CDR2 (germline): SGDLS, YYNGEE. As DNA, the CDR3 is TGTGCCAGCAGCGCGACAGGGAACACTGAAGCTTTCTTT. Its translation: CASSATGNTEAFF.

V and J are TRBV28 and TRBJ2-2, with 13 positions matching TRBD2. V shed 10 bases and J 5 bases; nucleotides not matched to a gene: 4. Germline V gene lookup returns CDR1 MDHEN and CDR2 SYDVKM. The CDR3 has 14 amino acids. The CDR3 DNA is TGTGCCATCGGGACTAGCGGGGCGACCGGGGAGCTGTTTTTT. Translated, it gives CAIGTSGATGELFF.

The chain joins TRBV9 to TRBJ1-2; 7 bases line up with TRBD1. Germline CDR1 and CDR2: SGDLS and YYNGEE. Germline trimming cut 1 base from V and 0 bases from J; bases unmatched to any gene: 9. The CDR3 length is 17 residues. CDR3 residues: CASSVFSGTVANYGYTF. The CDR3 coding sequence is TGTGCCAGCAGCGTATTCTCCGGGACAGTGGCTAACTATGGCTACACCTTC.

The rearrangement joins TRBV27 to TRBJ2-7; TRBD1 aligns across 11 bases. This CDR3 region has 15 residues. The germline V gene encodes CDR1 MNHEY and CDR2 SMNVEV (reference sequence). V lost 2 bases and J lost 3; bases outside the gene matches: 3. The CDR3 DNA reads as TGTGCCAGCAGTTTAGGACAGGGGGCCTTCTACGAGCAGTACTTC. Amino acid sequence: CASSLGQGAFYEQYF.

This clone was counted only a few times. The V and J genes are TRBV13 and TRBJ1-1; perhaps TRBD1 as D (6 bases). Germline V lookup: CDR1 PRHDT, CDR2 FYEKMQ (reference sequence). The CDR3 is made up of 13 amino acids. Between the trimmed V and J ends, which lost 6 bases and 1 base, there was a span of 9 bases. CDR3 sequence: CASSKGQNTEAFF. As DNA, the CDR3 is TGTGCCAGCAGTAAGGGACAGAACACTGAAGCTTTCTTT.

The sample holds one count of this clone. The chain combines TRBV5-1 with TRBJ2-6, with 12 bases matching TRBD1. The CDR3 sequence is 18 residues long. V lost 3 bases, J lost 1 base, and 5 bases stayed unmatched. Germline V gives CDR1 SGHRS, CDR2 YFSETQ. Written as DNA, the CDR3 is TGCGCCAGCAGCTGGGAGGGACAGGGGGCTTCTGGGGCCAACGTCCTGACTTTC. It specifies CASSWEGQGASGANVLTF.

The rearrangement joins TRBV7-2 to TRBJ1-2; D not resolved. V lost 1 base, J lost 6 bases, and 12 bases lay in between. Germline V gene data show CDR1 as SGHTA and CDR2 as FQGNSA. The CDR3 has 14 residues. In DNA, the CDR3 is TGTGCCAGCAGCTTAGTCTTCTATACAGATGGCTACACCTTC. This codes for CASSLVFYTDGYTF.

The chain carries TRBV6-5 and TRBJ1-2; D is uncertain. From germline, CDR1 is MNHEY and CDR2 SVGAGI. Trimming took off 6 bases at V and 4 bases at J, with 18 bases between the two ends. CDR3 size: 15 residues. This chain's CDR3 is CASSQPGRATYGYTF. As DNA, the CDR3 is TGTGCCAGCAGCCAGCCGGGGAGGGCAACCTATGGCTACACCTTC.